The following is a T cell receptor beta chain sequence with its context. Its antigen is as yet unknown. Researchers ran the PCR with 60 Vbeta and 13 Jbeta primers. The protocol was immunoSEQ multiplex PCR, while the TCRdb copy is restricted to in-frame clones and leaves out a portion. The sample totals some 200,000 clones; its top ten clones hold under 6.5%. This specimen comes from a study of cytomegalovirus exposure and HLA in healthy donors. Study-wide results and caveats: A later analysis showed HLA-associated TCR beta chains outstripping equally common others in clonal expansion.

The TCR was taken from a man aged 25-40 years in good health and CMV-seronegative. Material for sequencing was PBMCs.

Here the CDR3 reads CASSPRVSLSTDTQYF. In DNA form, the CDR3 reads TGTGCCAGCAGTCCCCGGGTGTCACTTAGCACAGATACGCAGTATTTT. V gene TRBV27 combines with J gene TRBJ2-3; D ambiguous. The germline V gene encodes CDR1 MNHEY and CDR2 SMNVEV (reference sequence). This CDR3 region has 16 residues. Trimming left V 5 bases short and J 0 bases short, with 15 bases between.